The entry that follows covers one TCR beta chain sequence. TEMRA cells underwent FACS enrichment and CD8+ and CD4+ T cells underwent negative isolation. This CDR3 spans 12 amino acids. The V end was cut by 4 bases, the J end by 7 bases, with 10 bases between. Germline lookup yields CDR1 WSHSY and CDR2 SAAADI. This sample was included in a study of CD8 T cells in Susac syndrome. Random-hexamer reverse transcription was applied to about 0.45 to 1 ug RNA. It was immunoSEQ multiplex PCR that amplified TCR beta CDR3 across 54 Vbeta and 13 Jbeta. MiXCR, run by TCRdb on the immunoSEQ multiplex PCR reads, gives a single entry per CDR3 protein. Seen here are under 550,000 distinct CDR3 sequences, 85% observed once, and the top ten hold about 0.1%.

The sequence came from a human donor with multiple sclerosis. Sequencing used CD8+ T cells from PBMCs. The chain combines TRBV10-2 with TRBJ1-1; D is uncertain. The CDR3, as DNA: TGCGCCAGCAGTGGGACGGCCGTTGAAGCTTTCTTT. It yields the protein CASSGTAVEAFF.